This TCR beta chain was found in a study of blood T cells in healthy people across ages. Whole-study results and caveats: Long-lived and aged donors differed, with more naive CD4+ cells and higher diversity in the long-lived.

On this clonotype itself: The antigen is unknown. Germline is not matched at one junction end, which may reflect a read error.

Collection of roughly 10 milliliters of peripheral blood was performed for each donor. A second PCR of roughly 7 to 11 cycles used a sample-barcoded 5' primer and a J-beta primer mix. All cDNA molecules were each tagged by a template-switch adaptor with 12 random nucleotides. TCRdb called the 5' RACE reads again in MiXCR, with one record for every CDR3 protein. Found here are around 1.5 million distinct CDR3 sequences, approximately 60% of them singletons; the top ten hold over 5%. This CDR3 is built from 15 residues. CDR1 and CDR2 (germline): MNHEY, SVGAGI. This clonotype was sampled from a man between 18 and 29 years old in good health. Sequencing used blood. The rearrangement joins TRBV6-5 to TRBJ2-1; tentatively, D is TRBD2 (5 bases). The CDR3 region has the DNA TGTGCCTGCAGCCCTAGCTCCACTCCGGATCGGGGGCAGTTCTTC. Amino acid sequence: CACSPSSTPDRGQFF.